This TCR beta chain was sequenced for a study of technical replicates of blood from a few donors. Sequencing was performed with immunoSEQ multiplex PCR; in TCRdb, only in-frame clones are kept and a portion is missing. The repertoire holds about 60,000 clones, 70% to 90% seen once, with 5.2% in the top ten. The trim removed 10 bases at V and 7 bases at J, leaving 13 bases unmatched. The germline CDR1 and CDR2 sequences are LNHDA and SQIVND (reference sequence). The CDR3 loop spans 15 amino acids. Sequenced material: PBMCs. This TCR was sampled from a human donor in good health. Some clones in this sample may be carry-over from other donors' samples. The chain links TRBV19 to TRBJ2-1; 10 bases line up with TRBD2. The DNA of the CDR3 is TGTGCCACTGGGCTAGCGGGAGTACTAGGGAATGAGCAGTTCTTC. It is translated as CATGLAGVLGNEQFF.